The 8 T cell receptor beta chains below all came from one sample that was sequenced in a study of blood T cell repertoires in COVID-19. Generated by immunoSEQ multiplex PCR, the TCRdb table keeps only in-frame clones and is missing some. The sample carries about 190,000 clones, 84% recorded once. Sequencing was performed on peripheral blood. Receptors originate from a human donor in a cohort sampled during active COVID-19.

This chain links TRBV19 with TRBJ2-2, with 7 bases matching TRBD2. Germline CDR1 is LNHDA and CDR2 is SQIVND (reference sequence). Trimming took 5 bases from V and 7 from J; bases not matched to a gene: 10. The CDR3 contains 15 residues. CDR3 sequence: CASSDGQREGGELFF. As DNA, the CDR3 is TGTGCCAGTAGTGACGGGCAGCGGGAAGGCGGGGAGCTGTTTTTT.

The gene calls are TRBV10-3 and TRBJ2-4; the D gene is possibly TRBD1 (5 bases). V was clipped by 8 bases and J by 7 bases, with 21 bases between them. This CDR3 is built from 15 residues. The germline CDR1 and CDR2 sequences are ENHRY and SYGVKD. The CDR3 here is CAIGADQGMSNIQYF. The CDR3 DNA reads TGTGCCATCGGGGCTGATCAAGGAATGTCGAACATTCAGTACTTC.

The J gene is TRBJ2-7, the V gene TRBV4-2, with D uncertain. Germline loops: CDR1 LGHNA, CDR2 YNFKEQ. Trimming pared 0 bases from V and 4 bases from J, leaving 10 bases between. This CDR3 region has 14 residues. The CDR3 here is CASSQDRLGYEQYF. In nucleotides, the CDR3 is TGTGCCAGCAGCCAAGATCGGCTAGGATACGAGCAGTACTTC.

The chain employs TRBV5-1 and TRBJ2-3; 9 bases agree with TRBD1. Germline CDR1 and CDR2: SGHRS and YFSETQ. CDR3 length equals 15 residues. The V segment lost 5 bases and the J segment 3 bases; nucleotides outside the gene matches: 7. CDR3 loop: CASRAGQGRTDTQYF. CDR3 sequence (DNA): TGCGCCAGCAGAGCCGGACAGGGGAGGACAGATACGCAGTATTTT.

This chain uses TRBV28 with TRBJ1-6; TRBD1 is a possible D gene (5 bases). CDR1 and CDR2 (germline): MDHEN, SYDVKM. This CDR3 spans 13 amino acids. Between the trimmed V and J ends, which lost 7 bases and 9 bases, there was a span of 13 bases. The CDR3 DNA is TGTGCCAGCACCGTCGATAGGGGTTCACCCCTCCACTTT. This encodes CASTVDRGSPLHF. Together with reference TRBV28 and TRBJ1-6, the CDR3 gives the full variable domain: DVKVTQSSRYLVKRTGEKVFLECVQDMDHENMFWYRQDPGLGLRLIYFSYDVKMKEKGDIPEGYSVSREKKERFSLILESASTNQTSMYLCASTVDRGSPLHFGNGTRLTVT.

This clone was seen once. The J gene is TRBJ1-1, the V gene TRBV27; 7 bases map to TRBD1. V lost 4 bases and J lost 1; bases outside the gene matches: 0. CDR1 and CDR2 (germline): MNHEY, SMNVEV (reference sequence). The CDR3 consists of 13 residues. The CDR3 here is CASSWDRNTEAFF. CDR3 in DNA: TGTGCCAGCAGTTGGGACAGGAACACTGAAGCTTTCTTT.

V gene TRBV2 combines with J gene TRBJ1-5, with 7 bases matching TRBD1. CDR3 length: 15 residues. From germline, CDR1 is SNHLY and CDR2 FYNNEI. The V gene end was trimmed by 7 bases and the J gene end by 1 base; junction bases not matched to a gene: 7. DNA for the CDR3: TGTGCCAGCAAGTCAGGGGGGTTAAGCAATCAGCCCCAGCATTTT. Translated: CASKSGGLSNQPQHF.

The gene calls are TRBV2 and TRBJ1-6; D gene uncertain. Germline loops: CDR1 SNHLY, CDR2 FYNNEI. CDR3 size: 13 residues. Between the trimmed V and J ends, which lost 4 bases and 6 bases, there was a span of 7 bases. CDR3 region: CASSAASNSPLHF. The CDR3 DNA reads TGTGCCAGCAGTGCTGCTAGTAATTCACCCCTCCACTTT.